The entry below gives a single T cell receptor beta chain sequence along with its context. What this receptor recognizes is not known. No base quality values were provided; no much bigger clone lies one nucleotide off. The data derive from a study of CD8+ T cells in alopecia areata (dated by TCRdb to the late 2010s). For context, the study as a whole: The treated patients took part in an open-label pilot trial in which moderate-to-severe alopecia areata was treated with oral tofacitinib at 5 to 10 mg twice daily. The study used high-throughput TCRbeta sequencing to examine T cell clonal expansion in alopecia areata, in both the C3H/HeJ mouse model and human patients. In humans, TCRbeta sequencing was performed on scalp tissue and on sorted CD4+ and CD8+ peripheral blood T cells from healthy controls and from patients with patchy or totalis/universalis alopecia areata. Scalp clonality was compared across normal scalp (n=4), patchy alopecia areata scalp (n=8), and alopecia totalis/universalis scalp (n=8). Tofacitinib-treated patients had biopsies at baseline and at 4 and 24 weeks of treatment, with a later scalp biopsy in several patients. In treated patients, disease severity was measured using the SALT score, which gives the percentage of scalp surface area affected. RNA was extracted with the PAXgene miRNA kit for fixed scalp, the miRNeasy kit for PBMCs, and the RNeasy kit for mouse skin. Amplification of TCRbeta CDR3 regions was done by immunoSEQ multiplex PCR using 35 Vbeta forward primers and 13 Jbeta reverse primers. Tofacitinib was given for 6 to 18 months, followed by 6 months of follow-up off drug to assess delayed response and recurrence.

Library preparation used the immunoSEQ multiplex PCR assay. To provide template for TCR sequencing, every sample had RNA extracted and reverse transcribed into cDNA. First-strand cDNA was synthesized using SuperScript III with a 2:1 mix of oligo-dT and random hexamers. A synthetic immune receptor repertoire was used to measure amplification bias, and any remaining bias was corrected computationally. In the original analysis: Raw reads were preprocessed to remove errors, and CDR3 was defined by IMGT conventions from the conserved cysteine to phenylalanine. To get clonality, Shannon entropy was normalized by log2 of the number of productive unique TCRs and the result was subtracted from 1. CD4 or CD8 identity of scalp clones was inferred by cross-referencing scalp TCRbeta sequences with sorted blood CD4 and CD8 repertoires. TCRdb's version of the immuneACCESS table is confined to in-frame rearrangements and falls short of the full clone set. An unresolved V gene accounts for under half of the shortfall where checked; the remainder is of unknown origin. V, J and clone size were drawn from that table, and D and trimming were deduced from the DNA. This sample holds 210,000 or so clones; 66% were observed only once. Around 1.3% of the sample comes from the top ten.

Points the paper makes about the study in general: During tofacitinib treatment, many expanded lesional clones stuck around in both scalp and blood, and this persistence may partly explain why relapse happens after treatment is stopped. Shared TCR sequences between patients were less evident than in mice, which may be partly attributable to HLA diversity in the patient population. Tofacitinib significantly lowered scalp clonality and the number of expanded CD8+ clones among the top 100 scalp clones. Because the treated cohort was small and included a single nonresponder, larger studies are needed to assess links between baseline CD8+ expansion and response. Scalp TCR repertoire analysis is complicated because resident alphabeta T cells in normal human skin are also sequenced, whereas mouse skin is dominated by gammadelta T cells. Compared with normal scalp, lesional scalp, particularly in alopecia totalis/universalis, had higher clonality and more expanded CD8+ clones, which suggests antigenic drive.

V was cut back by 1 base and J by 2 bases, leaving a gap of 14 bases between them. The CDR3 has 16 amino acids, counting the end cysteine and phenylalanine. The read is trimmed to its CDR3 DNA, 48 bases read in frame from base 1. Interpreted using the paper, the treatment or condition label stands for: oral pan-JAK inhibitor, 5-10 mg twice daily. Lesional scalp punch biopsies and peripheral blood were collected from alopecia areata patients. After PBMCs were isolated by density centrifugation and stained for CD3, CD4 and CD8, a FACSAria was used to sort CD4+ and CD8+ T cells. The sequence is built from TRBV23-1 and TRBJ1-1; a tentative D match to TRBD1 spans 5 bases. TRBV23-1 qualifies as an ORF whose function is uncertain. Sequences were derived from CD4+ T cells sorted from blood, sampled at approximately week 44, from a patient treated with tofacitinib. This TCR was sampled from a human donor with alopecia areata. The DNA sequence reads TGCGCCAGCAGTCAATTTAGAAGGGGCATTAACACTGAAGCTTTCTTT. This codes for CASSQFRRGINTEAFF.